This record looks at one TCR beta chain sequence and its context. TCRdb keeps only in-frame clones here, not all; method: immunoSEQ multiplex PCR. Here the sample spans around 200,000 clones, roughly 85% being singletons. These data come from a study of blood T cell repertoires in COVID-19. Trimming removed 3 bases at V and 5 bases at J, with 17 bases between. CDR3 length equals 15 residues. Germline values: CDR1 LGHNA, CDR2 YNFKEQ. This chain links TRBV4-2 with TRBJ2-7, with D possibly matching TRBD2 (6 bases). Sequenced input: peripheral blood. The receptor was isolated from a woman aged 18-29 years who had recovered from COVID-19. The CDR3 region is CASSHGPAGLNEQYF. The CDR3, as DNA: TGTGCCAGCAGCCATGGTCCAGCGGGTTTAAACGAGCAGTACTTC.